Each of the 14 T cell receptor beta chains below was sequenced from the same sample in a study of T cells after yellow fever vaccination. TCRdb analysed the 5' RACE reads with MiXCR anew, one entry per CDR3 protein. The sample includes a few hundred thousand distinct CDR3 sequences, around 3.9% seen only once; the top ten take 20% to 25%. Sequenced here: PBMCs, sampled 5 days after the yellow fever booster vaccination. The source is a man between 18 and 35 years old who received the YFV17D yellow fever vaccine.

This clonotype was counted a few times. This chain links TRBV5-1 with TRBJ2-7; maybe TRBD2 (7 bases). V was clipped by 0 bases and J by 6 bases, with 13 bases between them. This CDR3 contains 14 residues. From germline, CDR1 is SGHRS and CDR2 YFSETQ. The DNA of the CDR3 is TGCGCCAGCAGCTTGGCCCCAGGGGAGGGCGAGCAGTACTTC. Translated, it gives CASSLAPGEGEQYF.

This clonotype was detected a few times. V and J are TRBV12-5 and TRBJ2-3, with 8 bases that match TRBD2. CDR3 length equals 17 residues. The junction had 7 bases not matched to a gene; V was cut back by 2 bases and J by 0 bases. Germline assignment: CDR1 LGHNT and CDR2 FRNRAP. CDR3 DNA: TGTGCTAGTGGTTTGTCCTCAGCGGGGGCGAGCACAGATACGCAGTATTTT. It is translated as CASGLSSAGASTDTQYF.

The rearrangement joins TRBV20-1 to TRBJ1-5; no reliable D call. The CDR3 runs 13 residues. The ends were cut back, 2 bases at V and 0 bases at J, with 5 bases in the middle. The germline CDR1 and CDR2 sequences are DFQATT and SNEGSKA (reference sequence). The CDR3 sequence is CSARLASNQPQHF. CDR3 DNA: TGCAGTGCTAGACTCGCTAGCAATCAGCCCCAGCATTTT.

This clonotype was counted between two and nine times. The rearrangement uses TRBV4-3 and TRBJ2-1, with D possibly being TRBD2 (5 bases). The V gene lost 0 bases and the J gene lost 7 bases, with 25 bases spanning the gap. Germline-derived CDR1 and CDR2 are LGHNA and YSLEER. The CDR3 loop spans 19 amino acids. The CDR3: CASSQDRIRRGRNTNEQFF. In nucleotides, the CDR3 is TGCGCCAGCAGCCAAGATCGGATCCGACGGGGAAGAAACACGAATGAGCAGTTCTTC.

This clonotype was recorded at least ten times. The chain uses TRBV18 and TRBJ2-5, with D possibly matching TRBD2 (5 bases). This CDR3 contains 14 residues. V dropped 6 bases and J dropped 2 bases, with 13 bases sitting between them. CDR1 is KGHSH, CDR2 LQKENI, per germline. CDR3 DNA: TGTGCCAGCTCCCTCCGGGGTAGACAAGAGACCCAGTACTTC. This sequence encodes CASSLRGRQETQYF. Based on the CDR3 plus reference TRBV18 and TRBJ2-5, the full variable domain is NAGVMQNPRHLVRRRGQEARLRCSPMKGHSHVYWYRQLPEEGLKFMVYLQKENIIDESGMPKERFSAEFPKEGPSILRIQQVVRGDSAAYFCASSLRGRQETQYFGPGTRLLVL.

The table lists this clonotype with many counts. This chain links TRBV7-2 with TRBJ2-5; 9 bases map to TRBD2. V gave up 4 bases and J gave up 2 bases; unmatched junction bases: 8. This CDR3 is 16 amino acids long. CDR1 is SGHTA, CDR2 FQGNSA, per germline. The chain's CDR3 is CASSSVGSGGQETQYF. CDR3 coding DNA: TGTGCCAGCAGCTCCGTAGGTAGCGGGGGTCAAGAGACCCAGTACTTC.

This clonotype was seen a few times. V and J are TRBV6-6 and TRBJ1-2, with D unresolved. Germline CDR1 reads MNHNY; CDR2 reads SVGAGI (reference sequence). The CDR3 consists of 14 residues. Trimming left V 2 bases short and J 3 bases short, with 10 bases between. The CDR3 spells CASSYPPTDYGYTF. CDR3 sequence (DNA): TGTGCCAGCAGTTACCCTCCGACGGACTATGGCTACACCTTC.

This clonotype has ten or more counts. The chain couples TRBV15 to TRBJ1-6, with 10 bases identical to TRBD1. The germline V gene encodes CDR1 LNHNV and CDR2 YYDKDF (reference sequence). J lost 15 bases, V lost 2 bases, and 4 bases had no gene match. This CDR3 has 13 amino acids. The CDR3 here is CATSRPDRGHLHF. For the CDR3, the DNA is TGTGCCACCAGCAGACCAGACAGGGGGCACCTCCACTTT.

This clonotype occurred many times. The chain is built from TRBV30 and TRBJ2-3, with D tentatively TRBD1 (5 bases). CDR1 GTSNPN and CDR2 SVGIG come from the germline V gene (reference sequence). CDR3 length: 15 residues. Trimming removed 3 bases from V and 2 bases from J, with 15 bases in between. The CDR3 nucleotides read TGTGCCTGGAGCCTCGGACAATACGACACAGATACGCAGTATTTT. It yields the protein CAWSLGQYDTDTQYF.

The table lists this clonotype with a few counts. The CDR3 region has the DNA TGTGCCAGCAGTTACTCGGTGTGCGGGACAGGGGATTCCTACGAGCAGTACGTC. This codes for CASSYSVCGTGDSYEQYV. This sequence joins TRBV6-5 and TRBJ2-7, with 10 bases that match TRBD1. This CDR3 is built from 18 residues. CDR1 and CDR2 from the germline V gene are MNHEY and SVGAGI. J lost 1 base, V lost 0 bases, and 9 bases had no gene match.

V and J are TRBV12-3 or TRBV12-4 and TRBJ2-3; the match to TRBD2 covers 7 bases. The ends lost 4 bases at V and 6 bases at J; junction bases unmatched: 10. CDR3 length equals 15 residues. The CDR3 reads CASSSPGRGLDTQYF. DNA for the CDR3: TGTGCCAGCAGTTCGCCCGGGCGGGGGTTGGATACGCAGTATTTT.

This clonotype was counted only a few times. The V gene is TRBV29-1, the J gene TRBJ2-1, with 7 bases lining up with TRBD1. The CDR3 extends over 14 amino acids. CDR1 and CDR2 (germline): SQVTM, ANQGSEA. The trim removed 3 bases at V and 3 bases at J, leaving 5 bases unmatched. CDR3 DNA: TGCAGCGTTGATCGGCAGGGGGACTACAATGAGCAGTTCTTC. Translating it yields CSVDRQGDYNEQFF.

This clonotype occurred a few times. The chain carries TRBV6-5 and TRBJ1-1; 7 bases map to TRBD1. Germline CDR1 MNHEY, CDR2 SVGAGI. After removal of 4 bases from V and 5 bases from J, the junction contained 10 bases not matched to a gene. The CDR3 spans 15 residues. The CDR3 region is CASSSLDRWGTEAFF. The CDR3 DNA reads TGTGCCAGCAGTTCATTGGACAGGTGGGGGACTGAAGCTTTCTTT.

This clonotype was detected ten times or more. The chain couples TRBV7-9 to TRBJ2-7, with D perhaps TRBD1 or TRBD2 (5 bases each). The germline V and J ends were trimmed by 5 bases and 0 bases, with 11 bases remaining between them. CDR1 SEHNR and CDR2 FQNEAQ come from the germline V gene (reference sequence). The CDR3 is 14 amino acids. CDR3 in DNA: TGTGCCAGCAGCCTCGGGGCAAGCTCCTACGAGCAGTACTTC. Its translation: CASSLGASSYEQYF.